This TCR beta chain was retrieved from a study of blood T cell repertoires in COVID-19. The length of the CDR3 is 14 residues. Germline loops: CDR1 ENHRY, CDR2 SYGVKD. The V end was cut by 4 bases, the J end by 6 bases, with 10 bases between. The table came from immunoSEQ multiplex PCR; TCRdb's copy has only in-frame clones and leaves some out. The sample comprises 71,000 or so clones, about four fifths of which are singletons, and 11% rests with the top ten. The rearrangement joins TRBV10-3 to TRBJ1-6, with D possibly being TRBD1 (6 bases). The sample taken for sequencing was peripheral blood. This sequence originates from a man in his fifties or sixties with acute or convalescent COVID-19. The CDR3 sequence: CAISAQGSNSPLHF. In nucleotides, the CDR3 is TGTGCCATCAGTGCCCAGGGGAGTAATTCACCCCTCCACTTT.